This TCR beta chain was captured by sequencing in a study of T cell changes during pregnancy in multiple sclerosis. Generated by immunoSEQ multiplex PCR, the TCRdb table keeps only in-frame clones and is missing some. The repertoire includes under 40,000 clones, around 93% of them detected once, and over 20% sits in the top ten. This CDR3 has 18 residues. V dropped 6 bases and J dropped 3 bases, with 24 bases sitting between them. Looked up from germline, CDR1 is ENHRY and CDR2 is SYGVKD. The genes are TRBV10-3 and TRBJ1-5; tentatively, D is TRBD1 (5 bases). The TCR was taken from a female donor with multiple sclerosis, enrolled in a pregnancy study. Sequencing used CD8+ T cells from peripheral blood mononuclear cells, obtained before pregnancy. The CDR3 is CAISNTNILGRDNQPQHF. The DNA of the CDR3 is TGTGCCATCAGCAACACGAACATACTCGGCAGGGACAATCAGCCCCAGCATTTT.